This T cell receptor (beta chain) was observed in a study of T cell responses to AZD1222 COVID-19 vaccine. General observations from the study: Only after the peak T cell response were repertoires sampled. A reported finding is that nearly half of spike-specific TCRs target unmutated variant regions. Donors were chiefly white British, with a greater number of females, and clonal diversity was perhaps underestimated. Spike-specific TCR repertoires showed rising breadth and depth after two AZD1222 doses.

About this clone: No antigen is known for it.

Only in-frame clones appear in the TCRdb table, and some are missing; sequencing was by immunoSEQ multiplex PCR. The data show under 130,000 clones, around 91% seen once. The germline V and J ends were trimmed by 5 bases and 1 base, with 8 bases remaining between them. This CDR3 region has 13 residues. The V gene's germline CDR1 is SGHNT and CDR2 YYREEE (reference sequence). The sequencing here drew on peripheral blood, taken on day 0 of AZD1222 vaccination. The source is an adult in good health. The chain joins TRBV5-4 to TRBJ2-3; the D is unclear. CDR3 coding DNA: TGTGCCAGCAGGGATTGGGGCACAGATACGCAGTATTTT. This sequence encodes CASRDWGTDTQYF.